This T cell receptor (beta chain) was sequenced for a study of shared clonotypes between healthy human individuals. Study background: Each donor's CD4 naive and CD4 memory cells filled three plates apiece, CD8 naive two, and CD8 memory one.

Study-wide points: Memory subsets generally showed smaller estimated richness than naive subsets did.

Trimming cost V 0 bases and J 2 bases, with 9 bases left between them. The germline V gene encodes CDR1 PRHDT and CDR2 FYEKMQ (reference sequence). The CDR3 has 15 amino acids. Subsets obtained from CD4+ cells comprised CD45RA+ naive and CD45RA-negative memory cells. Notes on this clone: Antigen: not known.

TCRdb's table, derived via immunoSEQ multiplex PCR, lists solely in-frame clones and lacks some. The sample holds millions of clones, 85% to 95% seen once. Sequencing was done on a sample of naive CD4+ T cells sorted from blood. Regarding subset: CD45RA+ positively selected. V is TRBV13 and J is TRBJ2-3; possibly TRBD1 for D (6 bases). The source is a man between 18 and 29 years old in good health. The CDR3 nucleotides are TGTGCCAGCAGCTTAGGGACAGGTCTCACAGATACGCAGTATTTT. Translated: CASSLGTGLTDTQYF. Looking up the rest from reference TRBV13 and TRBJ2-3 gives the full variable domain: AAGVIQSPRHLIKEKRETATLKCYPIPRHDTVYWYQQGPGQDPQFLISFYEKMQSDKGSIPDRFSAQQFSDYHSELNMSSLELGDSALYFCASSLGTGLTDTQYFGPGTRLTVL.